This TCR beta chain was recovered during a study of cytomegalovirus exposure and HLA in healthy donors (dated by TCRdb to 2015 to 2018). Background for the entire study: According to an earlier analysis of around 600 of the donors, about 190 million T cells yielded some 120 million unique TCR beta sequences and about 300 Gb of sequence data. Approximately 300 gigabases of sequencing data and 70 million to 85 million unique TCR sequences were included in an early release covering over 600 HLA-typed donors. The genetic ancestry cluster associated with self-reported Caucasian donors included roughly 84% of the roughly 380 genotyped donors. The study was designed to test whether signatures of past pathogen exposure could be identified by cataloging public T cell receptors. The study used immunosequencing to profile the T cell repertoires of 666 subjects and linked those repertoires to cytomegalovirus serostatus. Along with the roughly 670-subject first cohort, a separate validation cohort of over a hundred different subjects was used. To predict cytomegalovirus infection status, the study combined high-throughput TCR immunosequencing, statistical association of individual TCRs with disease status, and machine learning. To study patterns of TCR occurrence, a later analysis re-analyzed previously published TCR beta repertoires from 666 donors and added high-resolution HLA genotyping. The later analysis used no new phenotypic data to find candidate immune exposures, relying instead on TCR beta sequences and their occurrence across donors. To decide whether each TCR beta V gene segment behaved as functional or pseudogenic, an earlier analysis of some 600 of the donors relied on high-throughput TCR beta sequencing. Donor age, sex, ethnicity and CMV serostatus were compiled together with the repertoire data. A later genetic analysis took genome-wide SNP genotypes for about three fifths of the roughly 670 donors and used that subset as a discovery cohort. All discovery cohort repertoires had been generated using a single sequencing platform. Class I and class II HLA loci were covered by the typing at four-digit resolution. Typing coverage differed by locus: A, B, C, DRB1 and DQB1 were typed in roughly 629-640 donors, DQA1 in 500 to 550, DPA1 in approximately 610, and DPB1 in just under 490. About five DR-DQ haplotypes were handled as single units for association and clustering because linkage in the cohort was strong. Across 300 to 500 genotyped donors of the cohort, an average of about 250,000 unique TCR beta nucleotide sequences per donor were sequenced, and roughly a sixth of those sequences were non-productive. What the work shows at the level of the full study, not this receptor alone: Presence/absence analyses assumed roughly uniform sequencing depth across donors, an assumption that may not hold. According to a later analysis, parvovirus B19, influenza, CMV and Epstein-Barr virus appeared linked to several top co-occurrence clusters. In a later genetic analysis, fewer N-insertions in productive TCRs were reported among donors in an Asian-associated ancestry cluster than the 666-donor mean. An earlier analysis of 587 of the donors showed that most TCR beta V segments appeared in productive rearrangements either about 87% or about 30% of the time, which broadly matched IMGT annotations. Only TCR beta chains were sequenced in this cohort, and the absence of alpha or paired-chain data limited detectable features. A further reported finding was that TCR beta sequences accurately predicted the HLA-A and HLA-B alleles for most subjects in the first cohort. Correlated functional status among segregating V segments might be attributable to linkage disequilibrium, but an unknown experimental factor could not be ruled out. Most CMV-associated TCR beta chains appeared to be HLA-restricted in a later analysis, and the HLA associations seemed to be driven largely by CMV exposure. In the study, 150 to 200 TCR beta chains were listed as associated with cytomegalovirus. A later analysis associated around 16,000 TCR beta sequences with specific HLA alleles at a false discovery rate of 0.05. The only immune exposure information available for the cohort was CMV serostatus. Strong co-occurrence of HLA alleles, especially DR and DQ, made assigning TCR associations to individual alleles difficult. V-gene and J-gene trimming of TCR beta chains was associated with a missense DCLRE1C variant in a later genetic analysis, and the association was replicated in an independent cohort. In a later analysis, HLA-associated TCR beta chains were found to be more clonally expanded and to have lower generation probabilities than equally common non-associated chains. A cluster of highly shared sequence variants was judged likely to represent a technical artifact of the sequencing pipeline. The authors suggested that the approach could potentially be generalized to other disease states and immunological phenotypes. The earlier analysis of fewer than 750 of the donors excluded some 15 rarely observed V segments, including chromosome 9 orphons, because counts were too low. Across donors, most TCR sequences were observed very rarely, whereas some public TCRs were present in many individuals. A later analysis found that TCR association rates varied across HLA loci, with DRB1 alleles showing the most associated TCRs and HLA-C alleles the fewest. In vitro tests confirmed that a few of the cytomegalovirus-associated TCR beta chains recognize cytomegalovirus antigens. HLA typing was unavailable for some donors at each locus, so association tests used only the typed subset. Cytomegalovirus status was reported to be diagnosed by the classifier with high specificity and sensitivity in both the original and validation cohorts.

In total, 600 or so healthy bone marrow donors made up the cohort. Cohort members were all nominally healthy when sampled, although unrecorded immune exposures were likely present. The donor tested CMV seropositive, placing the donor among the 289 seropositive members of the cohort. A peripheral blood sample was provided by each donor, and peripheral blood mononuclear cells were used for TCR beta sequencing. Genomic DNA was extracted from the blood cell samples with the Qiagen DNeasy Blood Extraction Kit. With respect to this clone: Its antigen remains undetermined.

Receptor libraries were prepared by the immunoSEQ multiplex PCR assay. For the multiplex PCR, a mixture combining 60 forward primers for TCR Vbeta segments and 13 reverse primers for TCR Jbeta segments was used. The CDR3 region of rearranged TCR beta genes was amplified from genomic DNA by a multiplex PCR assay. The Illumina HiSeq System was used to sequence the amplified TCR beta libraries as 87-base-pair reads. The study's own analysis went as follows. A later analysis counted some 80 million unique TCR beta chains across the 500 to 850 repertoires, and some 11 million of these chains were shared by at least two donors. Raw reads were error-corrected and collapsed into unique sequences by a nearest-neighbor algorithm in which closely related sequences were merged to remove PCR and sequencing errors. V, D and J gene segments were assigned by aligning CDR3 sequences to IMGT reference sequences. Each retained sequence needed at least a six-nucleotide match to both a V gene segment and a J gene segment. Rearrangements were called productive when the CDR3 lacked stop codons and stayed in frame with V and J; all others were non-productive. Following IMGT convention, CDR3 was defined as the stretch from the second conserved V-encoded cysteine up to the conserved J-encoded phenylalanine. Sequences without an unambiguous match to a single V gene segment were excluded from the earlier analysis of about 600 of the donors. An earlier analysis of several hundred of the donors classified V segments as functional when productive rearrangements were above 56.7% and as segregating when the standard deviation between donors was above 5%. A statistical classification framework was developed to diagnose cytomegalovirus status using the catalog of TCR beta chain sequences. A later analysis assigned V and J genes by comparing TCR nucleotide sequences with IMGT/GENE-DB human TR gene sequences. In a later analysis, CDR3 sequences and most-parsimonious VDJ recombination scenarios were assigned using the TCRdist pipeline. In a later analysis, each TCR beta chain was defined by its CDR3 amino acid sequence together with its V-gene family, and reads without a unique V-gene family were excluded. A later analysis removed over 500 highly shared, low-generation-probability nucleotide sequences to deal with suspected cross-contamination and a sequencing artifact. In a later analysis, a clonal expansion index for each public chain was calculated from normalized within-repertoire ranks of inferred template counts. In a later analysis, generation probabilities were computed with a VDJ recombination model fitted to out-of-frame rearrangements, and the resulting probabilities were checked against IGoR. In a later analysis, TCR-TCR, TCR-HLA and TCR-CMV co-occurrence was scored with hypergeometric tests, and a repertoire-size bias correction was applied to TCR pairs. In a later analysis, false discovery rates were estimated by permuting HLA or CMV assignments 20 times. In a later analysis, co-occurring TCRs were grouped using DBSCAN, with TCRdist sequence similarity added in when clustering inside HLA-allele-positive subsets. Co-occurrence clustering excluded repertoires with fewer than 30,000 or more than 120,000 public chains, plus five with anomalous nucleotide sharing. Imported from immuneACCESS, the table was reduced by TCRdb to in-frame sequences with V and J called. These copies leave out some clones; in studies compared against another copy, an unresolved V gene accounts for under half, and the cause of the remainder is not known. V, J and clone size reflect that table, while D and trimming were determined from the DNA. The data table for this sample lists over 60,000 clones. The top ten clones comprise around 7% of the sample.

The receptor's source is a female donor in good health and CMV-seropositive. The specimen sequenced was PBMCs.

CDR3 reads: CASSSTWGYDTEAFF. The nucleotide sequence reads TGCGCCAGCAGCTCGACCTGGGGCTATGACACTGAAGCTTTCTTT. The chain employs TRBV5-1 and TRBJ1-1, with a tentative D gene TRBD1 over 5 matching bases. V loses 3 bases of germline sequence and J loses 3 bases, and the interval between the two ends is 15 bases. According to the germline V gene, CDR1 reads SGHRS and CDR2 reads YFSETQ. The CDR3 holds 15 amino acids from the cysteine to the phenylalanine. Only the CDR3 DNA is retained, 45 bases long and in frame from the first base.